This TCR beta chain appears in the sequencing data of a study of neurological immune-mediated disorders. This clonotype appeared many times. The antigen remains undetermined. Findings and caveats of the study: Whereas HTLV-1-associated myelopathy showed the most TCR clonal expansion, multiple sclerosis showed the least, with levels below those of healthy controls. The absence of shared CDR3 amino acid sequences among expanded clones across subjects suggests private repertoires in all groups.

The CDR3 runs to 15 residues. The V gene lost 2 bases and the J gene lost 1 base, with 12 bases spanning the gap. Germline V gene sequence: CDR1 SGHRS, CDR2 YFSETQ. Unsorted libraries used 2 million PBMCs kept at -80 degrees C. Via MiXCR, TCRdb re-called the 5' RACE reads, giving one row per CDR3 protein. The sample contains about 21,000 distinct CDR3 sequences, over 12% of which appear only once. The J gene is TRBJ1-1, the V gene TRBV5-1, with a possible D match to TRBD1 (5 bases). The sequencing sample was made of PBMCs. This TCR derives from a female donor with HTLV-1-associated myelopathy (HAM/TSP). The CDR3 here is CASSFLMGENTEAFF. In DNA form, the CDR3 reads TGCGCCAGCAGCTTTCTCATGGGGGAGAACACTGAAGCTTTCTTT.